These 30 T cell receptor beta chains were sequenced from one sample in a study of blood T cell repertoires in COVID-19. Only in-frame clones appear in the TCRdb table, and some are missing; sequencing was by immunoSEQ multiplex PCR. The repertoire consists of around 430,000 clones, with around 88% occurring once and the leading ten covering around 12%. The source material was peripheral blood. The receptors originated from a woman between 45 and 60 years old with COVID-19, enrolled during active disease.

The CDR3 sequence: CASSFGDTEAFF. The CDR3 DNA follows: TGTGCCAGCTCATTCGGGGACACTGAAGCTTTCTTT. The chain carries TRBV18 and TRBJ1-1; D gene unclear. Germline CDR1 reads KGHSH; CDR2 reads LQKENI. This CDR3 comprises 12 residues. The V end was cut by 5 bases, the J end by 3 bases, with 7 bases between.

This clone was detected once. The chain joins TRBV27 to TRBJ1-5; no clear D gene. With 5 bases removed from V and 3 bases from J, the gap between germline ends came to 11 bases. This CDR3 comprises 14 residues. Germline V gene lookup returns CDR1 MNHEY and CDR2 SMNVEV (reference sequence). CDR3 loop: CASSLTGHNQPQHF. CDR3 in DNA: TGTGCCAGCAGTCTCACGGGTCACAATCAGCCCCAGCATTTT.

This rearrangement joins TRBV6-5 to TRBJ1-5; possibly TRBD1 for D (5 bases). Trimming took 8 bases from V and 7 from J, leaving 21 bases between them. The germline V gene encodes CDR1 MNHEY and CDR2 SVGAGI. CDR3 length equals 15 residues. The CDR3 DNA is TGTGCCAGCCGGGGGGAGGAAGGCCCTTGGCAGCCCCAGCATTTT. This gives the protein CASRGEEGPWQPQHF.

The gene calls are TRBV27 and TRBJ2-5; the D is unclear. This CDR3 contains 17 residues. CDR1 and CDR2 from the germline V gene are MNHEY and SMNVEV (reference sequence). Trimming stripped 9 bases from V and 5 bases from J, with 28 bases between. The DNA for the CDR3 is TGTGCCAGTCCACCTGAGAACCGGGTCTCTCGACCGGAGACCCAGTACTTC. It translates to CASPPENRVSRPETQYF.

The chain carries TRBV3-1 (or the pseudogene TRBV3-2) and TRBJ1-1, with 9 bases lining up with TRBD1. The CDR3 is made up of 14 amino acids. The J segment lost 6 bases and the V segment lost 6 bases, leaving 8 bases of the junction unmatched. The germline gives CDR1 LGHDT, CDR2 YNNKEL (reference sequence). This CDR3 reads CASSTGQGGAEAFF. Written as DNA, the CDR3 is TGTGCCAGCAGTACGGGACAGGGAGGGGCTGAAGCTTTCTTT.

V and J are TRBV29-1 and TRBJ1-1; 7 bases line up with TRBD1. CDR3 size: 13 residues. The ends lost 2 bases at V and 5 bases at J; junction bases unmatched: 5. Germline V gene data show CDR1 as SQVTM and CDR2 as ANQGSEA. The CDR3 sequence: CSVERDRETEAFF. Written as DNA, the CDR3 is TGCAGCGTTGAACGCGACAGGGAGACTGAAGCTTTCTTT.

The CDR3 DNA is TGTGCCAGCAGCCCTGACGGACAGTATGGCTACACCTTC. Amino acids: CASSPDGQYGYTF. The chain is built from TRBV5-4 and TRBJ1-2; possible D gene TRBD1, 6 bases. V dropped 4 bases and J dropped 5 bases, with 12 bases sitting between them. Looked up from germline, CDR1 is SGHNT and CDR2 is YYREEE (reference sequence). This CDR3 has 13 amino acids.

This chain uses TRBV5-1 with TRBJ1-2; TRBD1 might be the D (5 bases). Germline CDR1 is SGHRS and CDR2 is YFSETQ. CDR3 length: 14 amino acids. V was clipped by 6 bases and J by 1 base, with 13 bases between them. CDR3 DNA sequence: TGCGCCAGCAAAAGGACAACGGTTAACTATGGCTACACCTTC. This sequence encodes CASKRTTVNYGYTF.

The sample holds a few counts of this clone. This chain joins TRBV5-1 and TRBJ1-5; possibly TRBD1 for D (6 bases). The CDR3 runs 15 residues. Germline values: CDR1 SGHRS, CDR2 YFSETQ. V gave up 0 bases and J gave up 1 base, with 8 bases separating them. CDR3 sequence (DNA): TGCGCCAGCAGCTTGGCCACAGGGAGCAATCAGCCCCAGCATTTT. Protein product: CASSLATGSNQPQHF.

This chain uses TRBV27 with TRBJ1-1, with TRBD1 matching 7 bases. J lost 1 base, V lost 4 bases, and 3 bases had no gene match. Germline V gene lookup returns CDR1 MNHEY and CDR2 SMNVEV (reference sequence). This CDR3 comprises 14 residues. CDR3 loop: CASSWAGGNTEAFF. Written as DNA, the CDR3 is TGTGCCAGCAGTTGGGCAGGGGGGAACACTGAAGCTTTCTTT.

V gene TRBV6-5 combines with J gene TRBJ2-3; tentatively, D is TRBD2 (7 bases). Trimming took 10 bases from V and 2 from J, leaving 19 bases between them. CDR3 length: 15 residues. The germline V gene has CDR1 MNHEY and CDR2 SVGAGI. CDR3 sequence reads: CATASGGASTDTQYF. CDR3 DNA sequence: TGTGCCACCGCTTCTGGGGGGGCCTCCACAGATACGCAGTATTTT.

The chain employs TRBV27 and TRBJ2-3; D is perhaps TRBD1 (6 bases). Trimming stripped 3 bases from V and 1 base from J, with 11 bases between. The CDR3 loop spans 15 amino acids. Germline loops: CDR1 MNHEY, CDR2 SMNVEV (reference sequence). The chain's CDR3 is CASSFRAGGTDTQYF. In DNA form, the CDR3 reads TGTGCCAGCAGTTTTAGGGCAGGGGGCACAGATACGCAGTATTTT.

The J gene is TRBJ2-7, the V gene TRBV7-9; TRBD2 agrees at 9 bases. This CDR3 has 17 amino acids. The germline gives CDR1 SEHNR, CDR2 FQNEAQ (reference sequence). Trimming cost V 1 base and J 3 bases; bases outside gene matches: 10. CDR3 protein: CASSLDSGGADIYEQYF. CDR3 in DNA: TGTGCCAGCAGCTTAGATAGCGGGGGCGCAGACATCTACGAGCAGTACTTC.

This chain uses TRBV4-1 with TRBJ2-7; 12 bases map to TRBD2. This CDR3 has 17 residues. Germline CDR1 is MGHRA and CDR2 is YSYEKL. J gave up 3 bases and V 1 base, and 7 bases lay outside the gene matches. DNA for the CDR3: TGCGCCAGCAGCCAAGGACCCCTAGCGGGGGGGATCTACGAGCAGTACTTC. It encodes CASSQGPLAGGIYEQYF.

This clone is a singleton in its sample. J is TRBJ2-7 and V is TRBV7-2; 7 bases match TRBD1. The CDR3 covers 14 residues. Germline V CDR1 and CDR2: SGHTA, FQGNSA. V gave up 5 bases and J gave up 1 base; unmatched junction bases: 5. CDR3 in amino acids: CASSIDRASYEQYF. As DNA, the CDR3 is TGTGCCAGCAGCATTGACAGGGCGTCCTACGAGCAGTACTTC. Using reference TRBV7-2 and TRBJ2-7 for the parts outside the CDR3, the full variable domain is GAGVSQSPSNKVTEKGKDVELRCDPISGHTALYWYRQSLGQGLEFLIYFQGNSAPDKSGLPSDRFSAERTGGSVSTLTIQRTQQEDSAVYLCASSIDRASYEQYFGPGTRLTVT.

The chain combines TRBV2 with TRBJ2-1, with TRBD1 matching over 8 bases. Germline V gives CDR1 SNHLY, CDR2 FYNNEI. The CDR3 has 12 residues. With V trimmed by 9 bases and J by 9 bases, 7 bases remained unmatched. CDR3 loop: CARRTGRSEQFF. CDR3 bases: TGTGCCAGGCGGACAGGGCGGTCTGAGCAGTTCTTC.

The chain couples TRBV10-2 to TRBJ2-6; possibly TRBD1 for D (6 bases). The V gene's germline CDR1 is WSHSY and CDR2 SAAADI. Trimming shortened V by 1 base and J by 4 bases, and 11 bases separated the two germline ends. The CDR3 sequence is 16 residues long. The DNA for the CDR3 is TGCGCCAGCAGTGAGTTAGGGGGTTCCGGGGCCAACGTCCTGACTTTC. Protein product: CASSELGGSGANVLTF.

V gene TRBV12-3 or TRBV12-4 combines with J gene TRBJ1-2; the D gene is possibly TRBD1 (6 bases). CDR3 length: 13 residues. Trimming took 2 bases from V and 2 from J, leaving 6 bases between them. The CDR3 DNA sequence: TGTGCCAGCAGTTTAACAGGGAACTATGGCTACACCTTC. Protein sequence: CASSLTGNYGYTF.

The chain combines TRBV7-9 with TRBJ2-7; no definite D call. Germline V CDR1 and CDR2: SEHNR, FQNEAQ (reference sequence). The CDR3 totals 13 residues. The V end lost 5 bases, the J end lost 6 bases, and 14 bases lay between the germline ends. The CDR3 DNA reads TGTGCCAGCAGCCGAGGAGCCGGTGGCGAGCAGTACTTC. This encodes CASSRGAGGEQYF.

The rearrangement links TRBV20-1 to TRBJ2-1; no reliable D call. The CDR3 consists of 11 residues. Germline V gene data show CDR1 as DFQATT and CDR2 as SNEGSKA (reference sequence). V lost 1 base and J lost 10, with 8 bases in between. CDR3 sequence: CSARGDIEQFF. DNA for the CDR3: TGCAGTGCTAGAGGAGATATAGAGCAGTTCTTC.

The chain joins TRBV5-1 to TRBJ2-1; D call uncertain. V dropped 1 base and J dropped 8 bases, with 4 bases sitting between them. The CDR3 loop spans 11 amino acids. Germline CDR1 reads SGHRS; CDR2 reads YFSETQ. Written as DNA, the CDR3 is TGCGCCAGCAGCTTGTCGTATGAGCAGTTCTTC. This gives the protein CASSLSYEQFF.

V and J are TRBV5-6 and TRBJ2-2, with D maybe TRBD2 (5 bases). The V end was cut by 0 bases, the J end by 7 bases, with 7 bases between. The germline V gene has CDR1 SGHDT and CDR2 YYEEEE. The CDR3 length is 13 residues. CDR3 in DNA: TGTGCCAGCAGCTTGGGAGGGAACGGGGAGCTGTTTTTT. It is translated as CASSLGGNGELFF. Together with reference TRBV5-6 and TRBJ2-2, the CDR3 gives the full variable domain: DAGVTQSPTHLIKTRGQQVTLRCSPKSGHDTVSWYQQALGQGPQFIFQYYEEEERQRGNFPDRFSGHQFPNYSSELNVNALLLGDSALYLCASSLGGNGELFFGEGSRLTVL.

The V gene is TRBV5-1, the J gene TRBJ2-3; 9 bases fit TRBD1. The CDR3 has 18 residues. CDR1 is SGHRS, CDR2 YFSETQ, per germline. Trimming removed 3 bases from V and 2 bases from J; junction bases left unmatched: 13. The DNA for the CDR3 is TGCGCCAGCAGCTCGGGACAGGGACCGAACCTGTACACAGATACGCAGTATTTT. Its translation: CASSSGQGPNLYTDTQYF. Combining the CDR3 with reference TRBV5-1 and TRBJ2-3 gives the whole variable domain KAGVTQTPRYLIKTRGQQVTLSCSPISGHRSVSWYQQTPGQGLQFLFEYFSETQRNKGNFPGRFSGRQFSNSRSEMNVSTLELGDSALYLCASSSGQGPNLYTDTQYFGPGTRLTVL.

The chain combines TRBV29-1 with TRBJ2-2, with D hard to call. CDR1 and CDR2 (germline): SQVTM, ANQGSEA. Trimming cost V 2 bases and J 6 bases, with 10 bases left between them. The CDR3 loop spans 13 amino acids. CDR3 in DNA: TGCAGCGTTGAATTCGGGTCCCCCGGGGAGCTGTTTTTT. Amino acids: CSVEFGSPGELFF.

The chain employs TRBV27 and TRBJ1-5; 7 bases line up with TRBD1. This CDR3 spans 13 amino acids. Germline CDR1 reads MNHEY; CDR2 reads SMNVEV (reference sequence). V shed 5 bases, J shed 7 bases, and the junction held 5 bases outside the gene matches. CDR3 DNA: TGTGCCAGCAGTCAAACAGGGGCACAGCCCCAGCATTTT. This gives the protein CASSQTGAQPQHF.

This rearrangement joins TRBV7-3 to TRBJ1-2, with 9 bases matching TRBD1. The junction had 3 bases not matched to a gene; V was cut back by 5 bases and J by 2 bases. This CDR3 comprises 14 residues. Germline V lookup: CDR1 SGHTA, CDR2 FQGTGA. The CDR3 here is CASSPGQGNYGYTF. The DNA for the CDR3 is TGTGCCAGCAGCCCCGGACAGGGGAACTATGGCTACACCTTC.

This clone has only one observation. Other nucleotide sequences from this sample produce the same CDR3. The chain couples TRBV27 to TRBJ1-2; TRBD1 matches 9 bases. Trimming took 6 bases from V and 4 from J; bases not matched to a gene: 3. This CDR3 spans 13 amino acids. The germline V gene encodes CDR1 MNHEY and CDR2 SMNVEV (reference sequence). CDR3 coding DNA: TGTGCCAGCAGCCCGGACAGGGGCTATGGCTACACCTTC. It translates to CASSPDRGYGYTF.

The chain is built from TRBV28 and TRBJ2-3; D is unresolved. This CDR3 comprises 13 residues. Per germline, CDR1 MDHEN and CDR2 SYDVKM. V dropped 6 bases and J dropped 2 bases, with 9 bases sitting between them. For the CDR3, the DNA is TGTGCCAGCAGGGGCCGGATCACAGATACGCAGTATTTT. This codes for CASRGRITDTQYF.

This clone appeared once. CDR3 in DNA: TGTGCCAGCTCACCAAGGACAGACTCTGGAAACACCATATATTTT. It translates to CASSPRTDSGNTIYF. This rearrangement joins TRBV18 to TRBJ1-3; weak D call: TRBD1 (6 bases). V dropped 2 bases and J dropped 0 bases, with 8 bases sitting between them. The CDR3 consists of 15 residues. Germline-derived CDR1 and CDR2 are KGHSH and LQKENI.

This clone was picked up one time. The chain recombines TRBV30 with TRBJ1-1; 8 nucleotides align to TRBD1. V shed 5 bases, J shed 11 bases, and the junction held 10 bases outside the gene matches. CDR1 is GTSNPN and CDR2 is SVGIG in the germline V gene (reference sequence). CDR3 length: 12 residues. This CDR3 is CAWRTGSGRAFF. CDR3 nucleotide sequence: TGTGCCTGGCGGACAGGGAGTGGAAGGGCTTTCTTT.